Given below is one TCR beta chain in context. In its sample, this clonotype comes out as medium-sized (0.01 to 0.1%). Its antigen is currently not known. No base quality values were provided; no much bigger clone lies one nucleotide off. This sample was included in a study of T cell repertoires in aging, cancer and after chemotherapy (dated by TCRdb to between 2018 and 2021). In terms of the full investigation: The donors fell into six age groups ranging from 30 or younger to 70 or older, and each group had at least three individuals. In the hematological group, the paired samples taken before and after chemotherapy came from chronic lymphocytic leukemia patients given fludarabine- or bendamustine-based regimens. The complete dataset included about 8.8 million TCR reads. The study profiled peripheral blood TCR beta repertoires from healthy donors and cancer patients to examine immunoaging and T cell reconstitution after chemotherapy. Alongside fewer than 100 healthy donors serving as a reference group, the cohort included some 210 cancer patients, of whom more than 90 had hematological cancers and some 130 had solid cancers.

Trimming leaves V shorter by 0 bases and J shorter by 7 bases, with the junction holding 5 bases beyond the gene matches. The CDR3 covers 15 residues, taking in both the cysteine and the phenylalanine. The only DNA kept is the CDR3, 45 bases in frame from the first base. The germline V gene specifies MNHEY as CDR1 and SVGAGI as CDR2. TCR beta rearrangements were amplified from genomic DNA isolated from peripheral blood, not from sorted cells or RNA. Broad study findings and their caveats: An increase in median generation probability over the chemotherapy interval was observed in both cancer cohorts, suggesting that the repertoire was reconstituted through rebound thymic output. In healthy donors, the decline in TCR diversity with age was mainly explained by loss of richness, whereas in cancer patients loss of evenness was also found to contribute. Significantly lower blood TCR diversity and higher clonality were observed in untreated patients with hematological or solid cancers than in age-matched healthy donors. Lymphoid organ infiltration was present in the hematological cancer patients, and this infiltration may itself impair thymic emigration or the expansion of peripheral T cells. According to the authors, the repertoire data do not allow conclusions to be drawn about immunological memory after chemotherapy.

Rearranged TRB sequences spanning V, D and J segments were amplified in a multiplex touch-down PCR with a mixed TRB-A/B primer pool. Illumina adapters and sample indices were attached to the amplicons in two consecutive PCR reactions using Phusion HS II polymerase. Amplicons were gel-purified using the NucleoSpin Gel and PCR Clean-up kit and were subsequently checked with Qubit and an Agilent 2100 Bioanalyzer. The libraries were sequenced on an Illumina MiSeq with 600-cycle, single-indexed, paired-end runs. Turning to the authors' computational methods: MiXCR versions 2.12 and 3.0.5 were used to process TRB sequences. A clone was defined as each unique CDR3 nucleotide sequence, and only productive sequences supported by at least two reads were kept. The repertoire metrics were Shannon diversity, evenness, clonality (calculated as one minus evenness), and diversity profiles parameterized by alpha from 0 to 5. The IGoR algorithm was used to compute generation probabilities of clones in paired pre- and post-chemotherapy samples. TCRdb's own reprocessing of the public reads used fastp at Q25 and MiXCR and kept productive beta chains. One record per CDR3 amino acid sequence lists the most common genes and DNA. These V and J calls derive from TCRdb rather than the authors' analysis. This sample has 4,000 to 6,000 distinct CDR3 sequences in its table, and 21% of those were observed once. About 15% of the sample lies in the top ten.

Sequenced material: blood. The chain uses TRBV6-5 and TRBJ2-1, with 8 junctional bases fitting TRBD1. The receptor was isolated from a human donor with a blood cancer. The bases read TGTGCCAGCAGTTACTCTACAGGGGGTGTTAATGAGCAGTTCTTC. Translated, it gives CASSYSTGGVNEQFF.